This TCR beta chain is drawn from a study of immune heterogeneity within non-small cell lung tumors. Overall study: With respect to histology, the tumors encompassed a few squamous cell carcinomas, 10 non-squamous carcinomas and 1 not otherwise specified.

Multiplex PCR amplified TCR beta CDR3 with 32 V and 13 J primers. TCRdb fed the multiplex PCR reads into MiXCR, producing one record per CDR3 protein. This sample yields several thousand distinct CDR3 sequences, of which roughly 24% are seen a single time; approximately 12% belongs to the top ten. This clonotype is deemed medium-sized. Germline assignment: CDR1 MDHEN and CDR2 SYDVKM. The CDR3 loop spans 15 amino acids. V was trimmed by 1 base and J by 2 bases, leaving 10 bases between them. Bulk tumor genomic DNA constituted the template, at 550 to 750 ng per sample. From each primary tumor, several far-apart biopsies were obtained during surgery. Enrolled individuals presented with untreated, newly diagnosed non-small cell lung cancer and received curative surgery. Each donor was a newly diagnosed non-small cell lung cancer patient undergoing surgery with curative intent.

The TCR was taken from a man in his sixties with non-small cell lung cancer. The material sequenced was lung tumor tissue. V usage is TRBV28 and J usage is TRBJ2-3, with D possibly TRBD2 on 6 matching bases. As DNA, the CDR3 is TGTGCCAGCAGTTTATCTATAGCGGACACAGATACGCAGTATTTT. This encodes CASSLSIADTDTQYF.